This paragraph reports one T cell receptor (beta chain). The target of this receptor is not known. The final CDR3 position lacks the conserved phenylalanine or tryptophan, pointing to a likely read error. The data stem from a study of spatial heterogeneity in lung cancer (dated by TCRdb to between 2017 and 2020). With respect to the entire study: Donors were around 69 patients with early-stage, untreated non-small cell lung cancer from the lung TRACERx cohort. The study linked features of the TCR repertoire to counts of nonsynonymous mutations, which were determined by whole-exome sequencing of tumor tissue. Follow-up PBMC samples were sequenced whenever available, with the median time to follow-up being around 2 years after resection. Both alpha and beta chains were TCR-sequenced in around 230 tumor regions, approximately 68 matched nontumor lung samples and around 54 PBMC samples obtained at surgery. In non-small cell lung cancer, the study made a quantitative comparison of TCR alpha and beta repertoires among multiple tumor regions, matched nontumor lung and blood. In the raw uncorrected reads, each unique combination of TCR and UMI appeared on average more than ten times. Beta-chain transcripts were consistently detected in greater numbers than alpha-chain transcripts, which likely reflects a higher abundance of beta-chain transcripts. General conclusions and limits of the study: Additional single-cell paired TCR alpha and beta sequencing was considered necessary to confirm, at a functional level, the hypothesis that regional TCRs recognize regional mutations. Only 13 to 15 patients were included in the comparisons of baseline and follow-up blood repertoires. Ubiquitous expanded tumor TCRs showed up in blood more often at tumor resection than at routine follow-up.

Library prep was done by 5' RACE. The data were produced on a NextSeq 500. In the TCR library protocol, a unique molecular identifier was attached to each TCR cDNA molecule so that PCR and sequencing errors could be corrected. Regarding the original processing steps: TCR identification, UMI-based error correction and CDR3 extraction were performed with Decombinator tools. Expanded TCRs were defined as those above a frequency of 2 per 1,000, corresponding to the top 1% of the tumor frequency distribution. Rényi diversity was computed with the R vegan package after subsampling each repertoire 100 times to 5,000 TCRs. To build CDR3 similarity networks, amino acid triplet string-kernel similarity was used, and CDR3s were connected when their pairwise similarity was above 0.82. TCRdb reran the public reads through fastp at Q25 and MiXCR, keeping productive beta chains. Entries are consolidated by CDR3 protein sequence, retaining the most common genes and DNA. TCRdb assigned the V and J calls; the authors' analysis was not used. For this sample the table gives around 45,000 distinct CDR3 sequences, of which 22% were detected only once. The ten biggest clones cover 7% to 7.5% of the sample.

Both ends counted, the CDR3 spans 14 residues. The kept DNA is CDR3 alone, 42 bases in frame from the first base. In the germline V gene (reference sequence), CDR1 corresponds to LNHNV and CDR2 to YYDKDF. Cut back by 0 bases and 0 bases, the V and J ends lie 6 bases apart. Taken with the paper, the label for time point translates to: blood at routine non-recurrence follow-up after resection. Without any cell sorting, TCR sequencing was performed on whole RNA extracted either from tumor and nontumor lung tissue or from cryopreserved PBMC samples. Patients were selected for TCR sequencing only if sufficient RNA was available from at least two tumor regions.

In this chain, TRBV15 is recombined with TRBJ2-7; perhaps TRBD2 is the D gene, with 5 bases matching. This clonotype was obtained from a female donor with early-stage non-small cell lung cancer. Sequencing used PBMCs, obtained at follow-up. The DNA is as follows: TGTGCCACCAGCAGAGATCTAGCCTCCTACGAGCAGTACTCC. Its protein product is CATSRDLASYEQYS.